A single sample gave rise to the 29 T cell receptor beta chains below, sequenced in a study of T cell responses to AZD1222 COVID-19 vaccine. Here immunoSEQ multiplex PCR was the method, and the copy in TCRdb shows in-frame clones only, minus some. Of roughly 100,000 clones detected, 90% appear once; the ten largest clones hold roughly 1.4%. Sequencing was performed on peripheral blood, taken on day 0 of AZD1222 vaccination. Source of these receptors: an adult in good health.

In the case of this clone: This sample also contains other DNA sequences that code for the same CDR3. The chain is built from TRBV30 and TRBJ1-5, with D maybe TRBD1 (5 bases). Trimming pared 1 base from V and 1 base from J, leaving 5 bases between. Germline V lookup: CDR1 GTSNPN, CDR2 SVGIG (reference sequence). This CDR3 is 13 amino acids long. The CDR3 nucleotides read TGTGCCTGGAGTGCAGGGAGCAATCAGCCCCAGCATTTT. Translated: CAWSAGSNQPQHF.

The chain employs TRBV25-1 and TRBJ1-1; 9 nucleotides match TRBD1. In germline, CDR1 is MGHDK, CDR2 SYGVNS. Losses at the gene ends were 8 bases for V and 3 bases for J; bases not matched to a gene: 7. CDR3 length equals 14 residues. CDR3 amino acids: CASGTGTGYTEAFF. The CDR3 nucleotides are TGTGCCAGCGGAACCGGGACAGGGTACACTGAAGCTTTCTTT.

The chain joins TRBV13 to TRBJ1-3; 7 bases match TRBD1. Trimming removed 4 bases from V and 3 bases from J; junction bases left unmatched: 3. Germline CDR1 is PRHDT and CDR2 is FYEKMQ (reference sequence). This CDR3 is 14 amino acids long. The CDR3 coding sequence is TGTGCCAGCAGCTCAGGGGGGATTGGAAACACCATATATTTT. Translating it yields CASSSGGIGNTIYF.

The chain couples TRBV18 to TRBJ2-1; D possibly corresponds to TRBD2 (5 bases). The CDR3 runs 14 residues. Per the germline V gene, CDR1 is KGHSH and CDR2 is LQKENI. The V gene lost 6 bases and the J gene lost 8 bases, with 17 bases spanning the gap. This CDR3 reads CASSPDYEVDEQFF. The CDR3 nucleotides are TGTGCCAGCTCCCCAGACTACGAGGTGGATGAGCAGTTCTTC.

The chain couples TRBV16 to TRBJ2-7; D possibly corresponds to TRBD2 (6 bases). CDR3 size: 15 residues. With 4 bases removed from V and 6 bases from J, the gap between germline ends came to 19 bases. CDR1 and CDR2 from the germline V gene are KGHSY and FQNENV. CDR3 sequence (DNA): TGTGCCAGCAGCCCAATAGTGGGACTCTCTGCCGAGCAGTACTTC. Its translation: CASSPIVGLSAEQYF. Full variable domain (outside the CDR3, taken from reference TRBV16 and TRBJ2-7): GEEVAQTPKHLVRGEGQKAKLYCAPIKGHSYVFWYQQVLKNEFKFLISFQNENVFDETGMPKERFSAKCLPNSPCSLEIQATKLEDSAVYFCASSPIVGLSAEQYFGPGTRLTVT.

The chain has TRBV9 and TRBJ2-7; D may be TRBD1 (5 bases). CDR1 SGDLS and CDR2 YYNGEE come from the germline V gene. Trimming pared 2 bases from V and 3 bases from J, leaving 12 bases between. The CDR3 spans 14 residues. The CDR3 region is CASSVNTDSYEQYF. The CDR3 DNA is TGTGCCAGCAGCGTGAACACCGACAGCTACGAGCAGTACTTC.

V gene TRBV12-3 or TRBV12-4 combines with J gene TRBJ1-1; maybe TRBD1 (5 bases). Trimming shortened V by 4 bases and J by 5 bases, and 11 bases separated the two germline ends. This CDR3 has 13 residues. CDR3 DNA: TGTGCCAGCAGTTCTCCGACAGCTACTGAAGCTTTCTTT. It codes for CASSSPTATEAFF.

This chain links TRBV10-3 with TRBJ1-2; D is uncertain. From germline, CDR1 is ENHRY and CDR2 SYGVKD. V was clipped by 6 bases and J by 6 bases, with 11 bases between them. There are 12 residues in the CDR3. Here the CDR3 reads CAISARTNGYTF. CDR3 sequence (DNA): TGTGCCATCAGCGCCCGGACGAATGGCTACACCTTC.

The chain carries TRBV10-3 and TRBJ2-7; 7 nucleotides align to TRBD1. The V gene end was trimmed by 6 bases and the J gene end by 0 bases; junction bases not matched to a gene: 8. The CDR3 consists of 15 residues. Per germline, CDR1 ENHRY and CDR2 SYGVKD. CDR3 region: CAISEGQVSSYEQYF. The CDR3 bases are TGTGCCATCAGCGAAGGACAGGTCAGCTCCTACGAGCAGTACTTC.

The CDR3, as DNA: TGCGCCAACCAACTAGCGGGGGGGGATGAGCAGTTCTTC. As protein: CANQLAGGDEQFF. The chain uses TRBV10-1 and TRBJ2-1, with 13 bases lining up with TRBD2. This CDR3 has 13 residues. The J segment lost 8 bases and the V segment lost 10 bases, leaving 5 bases of the junction unmatched. The germline V gene has CDR1 WNHNN and CDR2 SYGVQD (reference sequence).

The chain recombines TRBV2 with TRBJ1-5; no clear D gene. Germline CDR1 and CDR2: SNHLY and FYNNEI. CDR3 length equals 14 residues. Trimming stripped 7 bases from V and 2 bases from J, with 12 bases between. The CDR3 loop reads CASMSTRGNQPQHF. For the CDR3, the DNA is TGTGCCAGCATGAGTACCAGAGGCAATCAGCCCCAGCATTTT.

This chain connects TRBV10-3 to TRBJ2-2; 8 nucleotides line up with TRBD1. CDR3 length: 15 residues. V shed 6 bases and J 4 bases; nucleotides not matched to a gene: 7. Looked up from germline, CDR1 is ENHRY and CDR2 is SYGVKD. The CDR3, as DNA: TGTGCCATCAGCACCGGGACAGGAATCACCGGGGAGCTGTTTTTT. This gives the protein CAISTGTGITGELFF.

V is TRBV6-5 and J is TRBJ2-7, with D hard to call. The CDR3 runs 12 residues. The germline V gene has CDR1 MNHEY and CDR2 SVGAGI. Trimming removed 7 bases at V and 6 bases at J, with 13 bases between. CDR3 nucleotide sequence: TGTGCCAGCAAGGGCCTTTCCATCGAGCAGTACTTC. Translation: CASKGLSIEQYF.

The chain has TRBV6-1 and TRBJ2-1; 12 nucleotides line up with TRBD2. The CDR3 is 16 amino acids. From germline, CDR1 is MNHNS and CDR2 SASEGT. V dropped 4 bases and J dropped 3; count of bases not matched to a gene: 4. In DNA, the CDR3 is TGTGCCAGCAGTGGATCGGGACTAGCGGGCTACAATGAGCAGTTCTTC. Translated, it gives CASSGSGLAGYNEQFF.

This clone was observed a few times. J is TRBJ2-7 and V is TRBV11-2, with no clear D. Trimming took 5 bases from V and 6 from J, leaving 20 bases between them. The CDR3 covers 15 residues. The germline V gene has CDR1 SGHAT and CDR2 FQNNGV. CDR3 bases: TGTGCCAGCAGCCGTGCAGTAAGTTCAATACTCGAGCAGTACTTC. Its translation is CASSRAVSSILEQYF.

The chain has TRBV12-3 or TRBV12-4 and TRBJ1-1; D gene ambiguous. Trimming removed 6 bases from V and 3 bases from J, with 8 bases in between. This CDR3 is built from 12 residues. The CDR3 nucleotides are TGTGCCAGCAGAGCCGGGGACACTGAAGCTTTCTTT. It translates to CASRAGDTEAFF.

The J gene is TRBJ1-1, the V gene TRBV28; no clear D gene. Trimming left V 6 bases short and J 7 bases short, with 12 bases between. The CDR3 totals 12 residues. The V gene's germline CDR1 is MDHEN and CDR2 SYDVKM. The CDR3, as DNA: TGTGCCAGCAGCTCTAATCTCTTTGAAGCTTTCTTT. It translates to CASSSNLFEAFF.

This sequence joins TRBV7-8 and TRBJ1-1, with 8 nucleotides matching TRBD1. CDR1 SGHVS and CDR2 FQNEAQ come from the germline V gene. This CDR3 region has 14 residues. The J segment lost 1 base and the V segment lost 5 bases, leaving 3 bases of the junction unmatched. The CDR3 nucleotides are TGTGCCAGCAGCAGCGGACAGGGGAACACTGAAGCTTTCTTT. Translated, it gives CASSSGQGNTEAFF.

V is TRBV7-7 and J is TRBJ2-1; TRBD2 aligns across 13 bases. The CDR3 length is 18 residues. V gave up 3 bases and J gave up 0 bases; unmatched junction bases: 5. Germline V CDR1 and CDR2: SSHAT, FNYEAQ (reference sequence). The CDR3 loop is CASSFGLAGESSYNEQFF. The DNA of the CDR3 is TGTGCCAGCAGCTTCGGACTAGCGGGAGAAAGCTCCTACAATGAGCAGTTCTTC. Variable domain in full (rest from reference TRBV7-7 and TRBJ2-1): GAGVSQSPRYKVTKRGQDVTLRCDPISSHATLYWYQQALGQGPEFLTYFNYEAQPDKSGLPSDRFSAERPEGSISTLTIQRTEQRDSAMYRCASSFGLAGESSYNEQFFGPGTRLTVL.

This chain connects TRBV4-2 to TRBJ1-2; the D is unclear. The ends were cut back, 0 bases at V and 5 bases at J, with 13 bases in the middle. Germline CDR1 LGHNA, CDR2 YNFKEQ. There are 15 residues in the CDR3. CDR3 bases: TGTGCCAGCAGCCAAGATTACAGACGCCCGTATGGCTACACCTTC. Translating gives CASSQDYRRPYGYTF.

This clone was counted only a few times. The chain carries TRBV5-1 and TRBJ2-3, with 8 bases lining up with TRBD2. Per the germline V gene, CDR1 is SGHRS and CDR2 is YFSETQ. The V segment lost 6 bases and the J segment 0 bases; nucleotides outside the gene matches: 6. There are 15 residues in the CDR3. CDR3 sequence: CASTGGDASTDTQYF. The CDR3 region has the DNA TGCGCCAGCACCGGGGGGGACGCTAGCACAGATACGCAGTATTTT. The variable domain in full, completed from reference TRBV5-1 and TRBJ2-3, reads KAGVTQTPRYLIKTRGQQVTLSCSPISGHRSVSWYQQTPGQGLQFLFEYFSETQRNKGNFPGRFSGRQFSNSRSEMNVSTLELGDSALYLCASTGGDASTDTQYFGPGTRLTVL.

The chain carries TRBV6-5 and TRBJ1-6, with a tentative D call TRBD1 (5 bases). The length of the CDR3 is 14 residues. Germline assignment: CDR1 MNHEY and CDR2 SVGAGI. The germline V and J ends were trimmed by 4 bases and 8 bases, with 12 bases remaining between them. DNA for the CDR3: TGTGCCAGCAGTTTCCAGGGCCGGTATTCACCCCTCCACTTT. Protein sequence: CASSFQGRYSPLHF.

The chain combines TRBV5-3 with TRBJ1-1; possibly TRBD1 for D (6 bases). TRBV5-3 is flagged as an ORF with uncertain function. V was trimmed by 5 bases and J by 4 bases, leaving 15 bases between them. This CDR3 is 14 amino acids long. Here the CDR3 DNA reads TGTGCCAGAAGATGCAGGGGTTTCGGCACTGAAGCTTTCTTT. This translates into CARRCRGFGTEAFF.

The gene calls are TRBV11-3 and TRBJ2-5, with D hard to call. The CDR3 totals 13 residues. V shed 5 bases and J shed 5 bases, with 12 bases lying between them. Germline CDR1 is SGHNT and CDR2 is YENEEA. The CDR3 bases are TGTGCCAGCAGCCCCGGGCCCAGGGAGACCCAGTACTTC. Translating it yields CASSPGPRETQYF.

This chain links TRBV25-1 with TRBJ1-4; TRBD1 agrees at 8 bases. This CDR3 region has 14 residues. Germline V gene data show CDR1 as MGHDK and CDR2 as SYGVNS. V shed 3 bases, J shed 9 bases, and the junction held 6 bases outside the gene matches. The CDR3 nucleotides read TGTGCCAGCAGTGAGGGGCAGGGGGCTCAAAAACTGTTTTTT. It specifies CASSEGQGAQKLFF.

V gene TRBV11-2 combines with J gene TRBJ1-6, with TRBD1 matching 8 bases. The CDR3 sequence is 14 residues long. V trimming: 5 bases; J trimming: 8 bases; junction bases outside the gene matches: 5. Looked up from germline, CDR1 is SGHAT and CDR2 is FQNNGV. As DNA, the CDR3 is TGTGCCAGCAGCCGGGACAGGACCTATTCACCCCTCCACTTT. It codes for CASSRDRTYSPLHF.

As concerns this clone: This same CDR3 is encoded by further DNA sequences in the sample. The chain carries TRBV30 and TRBJ1-5; 8 bases fit TRBD1. There are 15 residues in the CDR3. The germline gives CDR1 GTSNPN, CDR2 SVGIG (reference sequence). The V segment lost 0 bases and the J segment 6 bases; nucleotides outside the gene matches: 7. The CDR3 DNA follows: TGTGCCTGGAGTGTGCGGACAGGGCGAACTCAGCCCCAGCATTTT. Amino acid sequence: CAWSVRTGRTQPQHF.

Only one count was recorded for this clone. V and J are TRBV4-1 and TRBJ2-7, with D hard to call. V lost 1 base and J lost 3, with 10 bases in between. This CDR3 is 14 amino acids long. Germline assignment: CDR1 MGHRA and CDR2 YSYEKL. The CDR3 DNA reads TGCGCCAGCAGCCAAGCGGTTTCGATCTACGAGCAGTACTTC. Its protein product is CASSQAVSIYEQYF.

The chain employs TRBV5-5 and TRBJ2-2; no definite D call. This CDR3 has 13 residues. Between the trimmed V and J ends, which lost 0 bases and 4 bases, there was a span of 4 bases. Looked up from germline, CDR1 is SGHKS and CDR2 is YYEKEE (reference sequence). The CDR3 reads CASSLGVTGELFF. For the CDR3, the DNA is TGTGCCAGCAGCTTGGGGGTCACCGGGGAGCTGTTTTTT.